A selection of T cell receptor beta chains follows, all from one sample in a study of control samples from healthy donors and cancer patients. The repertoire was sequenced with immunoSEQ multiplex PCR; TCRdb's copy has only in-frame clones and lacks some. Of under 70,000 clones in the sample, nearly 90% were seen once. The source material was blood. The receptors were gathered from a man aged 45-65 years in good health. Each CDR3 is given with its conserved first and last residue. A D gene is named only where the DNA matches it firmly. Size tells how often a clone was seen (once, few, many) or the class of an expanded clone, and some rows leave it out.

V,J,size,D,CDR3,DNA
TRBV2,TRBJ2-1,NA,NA,CASDEGGYNEQFF,TGTGCCAGCGATGAGGGGGGGTACAATGAGCAGTTCTTC
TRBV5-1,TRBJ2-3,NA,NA,CASSSNTDTQYF,TGCGCCAGCAGCTCGAACACAGATACGCAGTATTTT
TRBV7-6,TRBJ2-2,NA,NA,CASSSLVTFTGELFF,TGTGCCAGCAGCTCACTCGTAACGTTTACCGGGGAGCTGTTTTTT
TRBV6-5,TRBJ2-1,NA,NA,CASSYLRSYNEQFF,TGTGCCAGCAGTTACCTTCGCTCCTACAATGAGCAGTTCTTC
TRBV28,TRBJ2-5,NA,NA,CASSIPGAGLEKTQYF,TGTGCCAGCAGTATACCCGGGGCGGGACTTGAGAAGACCCAGTACTTC
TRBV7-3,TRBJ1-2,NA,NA,CASSATGGISYGYTF,TGTGCCAGCAGCGCAACGGGAGGGATTAGCTATGGCTACACCTTC
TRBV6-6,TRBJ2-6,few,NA,CASSPGPSSGANVLTF,TGTGCCAGCAGTCCGGGACCAAGCTCTGGGGCCAACGTCCTGACTTTC
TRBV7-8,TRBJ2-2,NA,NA,CASSQPRAEFTGELFF,TGTGCCAGCAGCCAACCCCGAGCGGAATTCACCGGGGAGCTGTTTTTT
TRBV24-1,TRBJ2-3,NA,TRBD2,CATSDRLAATDTQYF,TGTGCCACCAGTGATCGACTAGCGGCCACAGATACGCAGTATTTT
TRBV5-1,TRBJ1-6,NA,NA,CASSLLTGTPNSPLHF,TGCGCCAGCAGCTTGCTCACCGGGACACCTAATTCACCCCTCCACTTT
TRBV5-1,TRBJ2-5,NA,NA,CASSLEGEGETQYF,TGCGCCAGCAGCTTGGAGGGTGAGGGGGAGACCCAGTACTTC
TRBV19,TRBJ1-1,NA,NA,CASSIGATEAFF,TGTGCCAGTAGTATAGGGGCGACAGAAGCTTTCTTT
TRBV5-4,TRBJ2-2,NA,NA,CASSPGGVGELFF,TGTGCCAGCAGCCCAGGAGGGGTCGGGGAGCTGTTTTTT
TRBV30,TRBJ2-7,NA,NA,CAWSHGVSYEQYF,TGTGCCTGGAGCCATGGGGTCTCCTACGAGCAGTACTTC
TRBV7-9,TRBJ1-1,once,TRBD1,CASNYKGAGTEAFF,TGTGCCAGCAACTATAAGGGGGCTGGCACTGAAGCTTTCTTT
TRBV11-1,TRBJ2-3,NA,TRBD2,CASSSGLVADTQYF,TGTGCCAGCAGCTCCGGACTAGTGGCAGATACGCAGTATTTT
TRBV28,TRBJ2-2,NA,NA,CASSLSGANTGELFF,TGTGCCAGCAGTTTATCCGGGGCGAACACCGGGGAGCTGTTTTTT
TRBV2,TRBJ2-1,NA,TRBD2,CASSGGTSGYNEQFF,TGTGCCAGCAGTGGCGGGACTAGCGGGTACAATGAGCAGTTCTTC
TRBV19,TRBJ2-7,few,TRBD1,CASSGTGPSYEQYF,TGTGCCAGTAGTGGGACAGGGCCCTCCTACGAGCAGTACTTC
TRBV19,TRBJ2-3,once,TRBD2,CASSMTLFAGGRTDTQYF,TGTGCCAGTAGTATGACACTCTTTGCGGGAGGGCGGACAGATACGCAGTATTTT
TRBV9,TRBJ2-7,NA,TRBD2,CASSVQGTSGIHEQYF,TGTGCCAGCAGCGTACAGGGGACTAGCGGGATCCACGAGCAGTACTTC
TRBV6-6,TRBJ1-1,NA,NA,CASSYGGDSEAFF,TGTGCCAGCAGTTACGGAGGGGACTCTGAAGCTTTCTTT
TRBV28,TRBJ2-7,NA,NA,CASSFEIGSYEQYF,TGTGCCAGCAGTTTCGAGATAGGTTCCTACGAGCAGTACTTC
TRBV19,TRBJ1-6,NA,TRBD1,CASRPRTGAGGALHF,TGTGCCAGTCGCCCAAGGACAGGGGCGGGAGGGGCCCTCCACTTT
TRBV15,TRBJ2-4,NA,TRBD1,CATSSGQGKNIQYF,TGTGCCACCAGCTCCGGACAGGGAAAAAACATTCAGTACTTC
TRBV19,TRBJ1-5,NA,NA,CASSLGENIGNQPQHF,TGTGCCAGTAGTCTGGGGGAGAATATTGGCAATCAGCCCCAGCATTTT
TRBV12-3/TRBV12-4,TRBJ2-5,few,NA,CASSAAGTQYF,TGTGCCAGCAGTGCCGCGGGGACCCAGTACTTC
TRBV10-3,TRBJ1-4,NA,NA,CAISYEDNEKLFF,TGTGCCATCAGTTACGAGGATAATGAAAAACTGTTTTTT
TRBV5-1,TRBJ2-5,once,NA,CADLSRGPGETQYF,TGCGCCGACCTAAGCCGGGGCCCTGGGGAGACCCAGTACTTC
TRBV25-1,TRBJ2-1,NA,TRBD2,CASSESKTGLAGVEQFF,TGTGCCAGCAGTGAATCGAAGACGGGACTAGCGGGAGTTGAGCAGTTCTTC
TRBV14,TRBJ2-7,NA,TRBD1,CASSQRDRGAYEQYF,TGTGCCAGCAGCCAAAGGGACAGGGGCGCTTACGAGCAGTACTTC